This entry concerns a single T cell receptor beta chain. This clone has more than one count but fewer than ten. Its specific antigen is unknown. No base quality information exists; no much larger clone differs at one position. The data are from a study of OX40 agonist ivuxolimab in advanced cancers. Study-level background: The costimulatory receptor OX40 (CD134) was targeted by ivuxolimab, a fully human IgG2 agonistic monoclonal antibody. Peripheral TCRbeta sequencing was intended to test whether TCR sequence diversity was altered and clonal T-cell expansion was caused by ivuxolimab. Patients were allowed to have had prior anti-PD-1, anti-PD-L1 or anti-CTLA-4 therapy, and more than 30% of the dose-escalation patients had previously received checkpoint inhibitors. The monotherapy dose-escalation portion (N of about 49 patients) of the phase I ivuxolimab trial is reported in the paper. Partial responses were achieved by three dose-escalation patients, of whom one had hepatocellular carcinoma and two had cutaneous melanoma. In the dose-escalation cohort, around four fifths of patients were male, and the mean age was roughly 60 years with a range of about 20 to 79. Of the 52 patients in dose escalation, some 20 had hepatocellular carcinoma, approximately 15 had melanoma, 9 had renal cell carcinoma and 9 had head and neck cancer. Intravenous ivuxolimab was administered to patients every 2 weeks at six dose levels: 0.01, 0.1, 0.3, 1.5, 3 and 10 mg/kg.

To sequence the TCRbeta CDR3 region, genomic DNA was isolated from the sorted cells. The immunoSEQ Assay was used for sequencing of TCRbeta CDR3 regions. The immuneACCESS repertoire file appears here via TCRdb, limited to in-frame rearrangements. These files lack a portion of the clones; in checked studies, under half of the deficit traces to unresolved V genes, and the cause of the others is not known. This sample holds 25,000 to 35,000 clones; 70% to 85% were observed only once. The ten largest clones represent about 22% of the sample. Its CDR3 holds 12 amino acids, cysteine through phenylalanine. Only the CDR3 portion is preserved as DNA: 36 bases, with reading frame beginning at the first base. V sheds 3 bases and J sheds 5 bases, leaving 8 bases between their ends. CDR1 and CDR2 were assigned from the germline V gene as SGDLS and YYNGEE. The full study reports these points: In partial responders in the 0.1-3.0 mg/kg groups, normalized peripheral clonal expansion was found to be among the lowest, especially among CD8+ T cells. On average, CD8+ T cells showed more expanded clones than CD4+ T cells after ivuxolimab. Low levels of normalized T-cell clonal expansion were also seen in some patients who did not respond. At doses of 0.1 to 3.0 mg/kg, clonal expansion of both CD4+ and CD8+ T cells in blood was seen between baseline and week 6. The antigen specificity of the clonally expanded peripheral T cells was not determined.

Patients with a history of autoimmune disease or receiving systemic immunosuppression were excluded from the trial. Peripheral blood for TCR sequencing was collected from all dose cohorts at baseline, on cycle 4 day 1, and on cycle 7 day 1. The samples were taken from a phase I, first-in-human, multicenter, open-label dose-escalation trial of ivuxolimab. Adults with locally advanced or metastatic melanoma, renal cell, hepatocellular, or head and neck squamous cell carcinoma were enrolled in the trial. Before TCR sequencing, CD4+ T cells and CD8+ T cells were sorted from peripheral blood as separate populations.

The TCR comes from an adult with an advanced solid tumor such as melanoma, head and neck, liver or kidney cancer. The rearrangement combines TRBV9 with TRBJ1-1; the D segment could be TRBD1, given 6 matching bases. The sample was CD4+ or CD8+ T cells sorted from blood, taken in a trial of the OX40 agonist ivuxolimab. The DNA reads TGTGCCAGCAGCGAGGGGGGAACTGAAGCTTTCTTT. This translates into CASSEGGTEAFF.